The 3 T cell receptor beta chains in this list originate from one sample, sequenced in a study of molecular identifiers for immune sequencing clone quantification. TCRdb re-derived calls from the PCR reads in MiXCR, one entry per CDR3 protein. The table shows around 40,000 distinct CDR3 sequences, with 15% to 20% occurring only once. Material for sequencing was naive CD8+ T cells from blood, with Jurkat cell RNA spiked in. This sample's subset: FACS-sorted CD8+CD4-CCR7+CD45RA+ naive T cells. These receptors came from a human donor in good health. Some libraries in this study had Jurkat cell RNA spiked in.

Note on this clonotype: This may be a read error, as it is one base from a much larger clone. The CDR3 here is CASSLAGGEQSF. DNA of the CDR3: TGTGCCAGCAGCTTAGCCGGGGGTGAGCAGTCCTTC. The chain employs TRBV7-6 and TRBJ2-1; tentatively, D is TRBD2 (6 bases). CDR1 is SGHVS, CDR2 FNYEAQ, per germline. The CDR3 length is 12 residues.

This clonotype has a count of ten or more. This chain connects TRBV6-5 to TRBJ2-3; D perhaps matches TRBD1 (5 bases). Germline assignment: CDR1 MNHEY and CDR2 SVGAGI. This CDR3 contains 14 residues. With 2 bases removed from V and 2 bases from J, the gap between germline ends came to 8 bases. CDR3 loop: CASSYGANTDTQYF. CDR3 coding DNA: TGTGCCAGCAGTTACGGGGCGAACACAGATACGCAGTATTTT.

This clonotype was recorded many times. The chain uses TRBV19 and TRBJ2-5; D is ambiguous. CDR3 length: 13 amino acids. Germline V gives CDR1 LNHDA, CDR2 SQIVND (reference sequence). Trimming removed 6 bases at V and 0 bases at J, with 8 bases between. The CDR3 nucleotides are TGTGCCAGTAGCGGTGGGTACCAAGAGACCCAGTACTTC. It translates to CASSGGYQETQYF.